These T cell receptor beta chains were read from a single sample in a study of OX40 agonist ivuxolimab in advanced cancers. Measured with immunoSEQ multiplex PCR; TCRdb has only the in-frame clones, and not every one. Among around 35,000 clones listed, approximately 90% were seen once. The material sequenced was CD4+ or CD8+ T cells sorted from blood, taken in a trial of the OX40 agonist ivuxolimab. All receptors come from an adult with an advanced solid tumor such as melanoma, head and neck, liver or kidney cancer. The CDR3 runs from the conserved cysteine through the conserved F or W. Where a row states a size, it is once, few, many or the class of an expanded clone; other rows omit it.

cdr3_length j_call v_call clone_size cdr3_aa
14 TRBJ2-3 TRBV4-2 - CASSRGLAGDTQYF
12 TRBJ2-7 TRBV5-4 - CASSLADSEQYF
14 TRBJ2-5 TRBV10-3 - CAISTLAGGETQYF
14 TRBJ1-2 TRBV18 - CASSPGAPNYGYTF
16 TRBJ2-5 TRBV5-1 - CASSFGTSGAKETQYF
17 TRBJ1-3 TRBV23-1 - CASPRTETIISGNTIYF
16 TRBJ1-5 TRBV30 - CAWSVRSGQGNQPQHF
13 TRBJ2-1 TRBV4-3 - CASSRGLGYEQFF
16 TRBJ2-3 TRBV11-3 - CASSLDGTVKADTQYF
17 TRBJ1-2 TRBV5-1 - CASSPTGTGRANYGYTF
14 TRBJ1-2 TRBV5-1 - CASSLGQSNYGYTF
15 TRBJ2-1 TRBV10-3 - CAISARQGIYNEQFF
15 TRBJ2-5 TRBV4-1 once CASSQGSTSQETQYF
13 TRBJ2-7 TRBV11-3 - CASSLVFLGEQYF
12 TRBJ1-2 TRBV18 once CASSTGLGGYTF
18 TRBJ1-2 TRBV27 - CASSLYSPSPTEIYGYTF
16 TRBJ2-3 TRBV5-4 - CASSLTSGGSTDTQYF
15 TRBJ2-2 TRBV14 - CASSQDRLHTGELFF
14 TRBJ2-7 TRBV6-5 - CASRPGTGSYEQYF
12 TRBJ1-1 TRBV9 - CASSAGGTEAFF
15 TRBJ1-3 TRBV9 once CASSPHNIRRNTIYF
15 TRBJ1-1 TRBV5-6 - CASSFKTGVYTEAFF
14 TRBJ1-4 TRBV6-1 - CASSELRDGEKLFF
16 - TRBV27 - CASSAVRGEKAYEQYF
15 TRBJ2-7 TRBV6-6 - CASSRDFSSSYEQYF
13 TRBJ1-2 TRBV14 - CASSLDRIYGYTF
13 TRBJ1-1 TRBV9 once CASSPPTREVAFF
15 TRBJ2-1 TRBV9 once CASSPRDRSYNEQFF
15 TRBJ2-5 TRBV5-1 - CASSSGQGARETQYF
15 TRBJ1-2 TRBV7-9 - CASSQGTGRFGGYTF
15 TRBJ2-1 TRBV5-1 - CASSLNAGPYNEQFF
14 TRBJ2-6 TRBV19 - CAAGAFSGVNVLTF